This entry concerns a single T cell receptor (beta chain). The antigen it recognizes is unknown. Base qualities are not provided; no much larger clone lies one nucleotide away. The data derive from a study of blood T cell repertoires in COVID-19 (dated by TCRdb to 2020 to 2022). At the level of the whole study: Samples covering the acute and convalescent phases of COVID-19 were provided by collaborators in the United States, Italy and Spain. The prospective study material was composed of cDNA or gDNA derived from T cells, B-cell-depleted T cells, or PBMCs. The dataset comprised deeply sampled blood TCRbeta repertoires from subjects exposed to, actively infected with, or recovered from COVID-19. A freely available public database, intended as a resource for researchers studying the immune response to SARS-CoV-2, is where the repertoires were released. Samples came from the ongoing ImmuneRACE study (first 160 participants) plus 1,254 subjects from 6 global collaborators. Nearly every sample came with metadata listing a de-identified subject ID, COVID-19 status, age in years and sex. HLA class I and class II types, where available, came from metadata supplied by the sample provider rather than from assay-based typing.

Collaborating institutions collected whole blood in K2EDTA tubes following their own protocols. For TCRbeta analysis, collaborators shipped samples as frozen whole blood, isolated PBMCs, or DNA extracted from either of those sample types. Paper-wide results and their limitations: The amount of clinical and demographic metadata varied by source and participant and was provided uncurated.

TCRbeta CDR3 regions were amplified from genomic DNA by means of the immunoSEQ Assay, a bias-controlled multiplex PCR. In the authors' own workflow: The number of nucleated cells in each sample was estimated from the amplification of reference gene primers within the assay. Sequence reads were collapsed and filtered to measure the absolute abundance of every unique TCRbeta CDR3 rearrangement. For each sample, productive Simpson clonality was calculated by taking the square root of Simpson's diversity index across productive rearrangements. The table was pulled from immuneACCESS by TCRdb, which kept in-frame rearrangements only. Such tables lose some clones; where checked, under half of the loss comes from unresolved V genes, and the rest has no known cause. Clonal size and the V and J genes are those of that table, whereas D and trimming came from the DNA. The sample table lists about 110,000 clones, around 80% of them with a count of one. Almost 4.5% of the sample goes to the ten largest clones.

The source of this sequence is a human donor in a cohort sampled during active or convalescent COVID-19. Specimen: peripheral blood.

CDR3 region: CASSLAPSVSYTF. The sequenced DNA is TGTGCCAGCAGCTTAGCCCCTTCAGTTTCTTACACCTTC. The chain is made from TRBV7-2 and TRBJ1-2; the D gene is unclear. Including the terminal cysteine and phenylalanine, the CDR3 comprises 13 residues. The CDR3 DNA has 39 bases and is translated from base 1. V and J lose 0 bases and 11 bases, and a span of 13 bases separates them. Sequences SGHTA (CDR1) and FQGNSA (CDR2) are obtained from the germline V gene. Joined to the reference TRBV7-2 and TRBJ1-2 proteins, this CDR3 gives the full variable domain: GAGVSQSPSNKVTEKGKDVELRCDPISGHTALYWYRQSLGQGLEFLIYFQGNSAPDKSGLPSDRFSAERTGGSVSTLTIQRTQQEDSAVYLCASSLAPSVSYTFGSGTRLTVV.